The 18 T cell receptor beta chains reported below all come from one sample, sequenced in a study of cytotoxic CD8 clonotypes in ibrutinib-treated CLL. The protocol was immunoSEQ multiplex PCR, while the TCRdb copy is restricted to in-frame clones and leaves out a portion. The data hold 250,000 or so clones, with less than 75% observed a single time. The sample consisted of PBMCs, taken after 24 months of ibrutinib treatment. These receptors were collected from a human donor with chronic lymphocytic leukemia.

The V and J genes are TRBV9 and TRBJ2-2; tentatively, D is TRBD1 or TRBD2 (5 bases each). Germline-derived CDR1 and CDR2 are SGDLS and YYNGEE. Trimming removed 6 bases at V and 3 bases at J, with 12 bases between. CDR3 length: 14 amino acids. CDR3 region: CASNLQGDTGELFF. DNA for the CDR3: TGTGCCAGCAATCTCCAGGGAGACACCGGGGAGCTGTTTTTT. The full variable domain, completed using reference TRBV9 and TRBJ2-2, is DSGVTQTPKHLITATGQRVTLRCSPRSGDLSVYWYQQSLDQGLQFLIQYYNGEERAKGNILERFSAQQFPDLHSELNLSSLELGDSALYFCASNLQGDTGELFFGEGSRLTVL.

The chain combines TRBV4-2 with TRBJ1-1; D gene ambiguous. The CDR3 contains 16 residues. The V and J ends lost 1 base and 1 base respectively, with 13 bases between them. The germline V gene has CDR1 LGHNA and CDR2 YNFKEQ. CDR3 residues: CASSQVGDKRNTEAFF. For the CDR3, the DNA is TGTGCCAGCAGCCAAGTTGGAGACAAGAGGAACACTGAAGCTTTCTTT.

V usage is TRBV7-2 and J usage is TRBJ2-5; D assignment may be TRBD1 or TRBD2 (6 bases each). In germline, CDR1 is SGHTA, CDR2 FQGNSA. This CDR3 is built from 13 residues. V gave up 3 bases and J gave up 5 bases, with 10 bases separating them. CDR3 in DNA: TGTGCCAGCAGCTTGCAGGGGAGGGAGACCCAGTACTTC. Encoded protein: CASSLQGRETQYF. Looking up the rest from reference TRBV7-2 and TRBJ2-5 gives the full variable domain: GAGVSQSPSNKVTEKGKDVELRCDPISGHTALYWYRQSLGQGLEFLIYFQGNSAPDKSGLPSDRFSAERTGGSVSTLTIQRTQQEDSAVYLCASSLQGRETQYFGPGTRLLVL.

The J gene is TRBJ2-5, the V gene TRBV10-1; possibly TRBD1 for D (5 bases). Looked up from germline, CDR1 is WNHNN and CDR2 is SYGVQD (reference sequence). The CDR3 contains 13 residues. V was shortened by 2 bases and J by 4 bases, with 8 bases between the two germline ends. CDR3 in amino acids: CASSERRGETQYF. As DNA, the CDR3 is TGCGCCAGCAGTGAGCGAAGGGGAGAGACCCAGTACTTC.

The gene calls are TRBV2 and TRBJ1-3; no clear D. Germline CDR1 and CDR2: SNHLY and FYNNEI. V shed 3 bases and J shed 0 bases, with 15 bases lying between them. This CDR3 has 17 amino acids. CDR3 sequence: CASSDSGRSYSGNTIYF. The DNA for the CDR3 is TGTGCCAGCAGTGACTCGGGAAGGTCCTACTCTGGAAACACCATATATTTT. Combining the CDR3 with reference TRBV2 and TRBJ1-3 gives the whole variable domain EPEVTQTPSHQVTQMGQEVILRCVPISNHLYFYWYRQILGQKVEFLVSFYNNEISEKSEIFDDQFSVERPDGSNFTLKIRSTKLEDSAMYFCASSDSGRSYSGNTIYFGEGSWLTVV.

The chain couples TRBV5-1 to TRBJ2-3; D is undetermined. The CDR3 runs to 11 residues. From germline, CDR1 is SGHRS and CDR2 YFSETQ. V lost 1 base and J lost 5, with 2 bases in between. The CDR3 DNA sequence: TGCGCCAGCAGCTTGCAAGATACGCAGTATTTT. This translates into CASSLQDTQYF.

This rearrangement joins TRBV2 to TRBJ1-5; possibly TRBD1 for D (5 bases). The CDR3 contains 15 residues. Germline V gives CDR1 SNHLY, CDR2 FYNNEI. Trimming removed 0 bases at V and 7 bases at J, with 13 bases between. The CDR3 bases are TGTGCCAGCAGTGAAGCAACGGGGCACGGCCAGCCCCAGCATTTT. Protein sequence: CASSEATGHGQPQHF.

This clone was seen just once. The genes are TRBV7-9 and TRBJ2-2; TRBD1 might be the D (5 bases). This CDR3 has 15 residues. CDR1 is SEHNR and CDR2 is FQNEAQ in the germline V gene (reference sequence). V shed 6 bases and J shed 3 bases, with 14 bases lying between them. CDR3 residues: CASRKRQSYTGELFF. CDR3 coding DNA: TGTGCCAGCAGAAAACGACAGTCTTACACCGGGGAGCTGTTTTTT. Filled out from reference TRBV7-9 and TRBJ2-2, the complete variable domain reads DTGVSQNPRHKITKRGQNVTFRCDPISEHNRLYWYRQTLGQGPEFLTYFQNEAQLEKSRLLSDRFSAERPKGSFSTLEIQRTEQGDSAMYLCASRKRQSYTGELFFGEGSRLTVL.

V gene TRBV29-1 combines with J gene TRBJ2-1; 7 nucleotides match TRBD2. The germline V gene has CDR1 SQVTM and CDR2 ANQGSEA. This CDR3 region has 16 residues. The junction had 9 bases not matched to a gene; V was cut back by 0 bases and J by 4 bases. Here the CDR3 reads CSVEDFLPGGYNEQFF. The CDR3 DNA reads TGCAGCGTTGAAGATTTCCTTCCCGGGGGGTACAATGAGCAGTTCTTC.

Worth noting for this clone: The sample has other DNA sequences that encode this CDR3 too. This chain joins TRBV7-9 and TRBJ2-7; D gene unclear. The V and J ends lost 5 bases and 0 bases respectively, with 2 bases between them. This CDR3 spans 11 amino acids. Germline-derived CDR1 and CDR2 are SEHNR and FQNEAQ (reference sequence). The CDR3 protein is CASSPSYEQYF. The CDR3 DNA reads as TGTGCCAGCAGCCCCTCCTACGAGCAGTACTTC.

The chain uses TRBV2 and TRBJ2-3, with D perhaps matching TRBD2 (6 bases). The CDR3 totals 15 residues. V lost 6 bases, J lost 6 bases, and 19 bases lay in between. Germline CDR1 is SNHLY and CDR2 is FYNNEI. In DNA form, the CDR3 reads TGTGCCAGCAGGATGGTAGCGCGGGAAGGGGATACGCAGTATTTT. The encoded protein is CASRMVAREGDTQYF.

This clone has only a few counts. The chain links TRBV30 to TRBJ1-2, with 8 bases fitting TRBD1. V gave up 3 bases and J gave up 8 bases; unmatched junction bases: 8. Germline loops: CDR1 GTSNPN, CDR2 SVGIG (reference sequence). The CDR3 is 13 residues long. The CDR3 DNA reads TGTGCCTGGAGCGCGGACAGGGAAGGCGGCTACACCTTC. Its protein is CAWSADREGGYTF. Looking up the rest from reference TRBV30 and TRBJ1-2 gives the full variable domain: SQTIHQWPATLVQPVGSPLSLECTVEGTSNPNLYWYRQAAGRGLQLLFYSVGIGQISSEVPQNLSASRPQDRQFILSSKKLLLSDSGFYLCAWSADREGGYTFGSGTRLTVV.

The gene calls are TRBV5-1 and TRBJ2-3; D not certain. Germline lookup yields CDR1 SGHRS and CDR2 YFSETQ. Trimming took off 0 bases at V and 2 bases at J, with 13 bases between the two ends. The CDR3 contains 16 residues. The CDR3 DNA follows: TGCGCCAGCAGCTTGGGAGGACGGCAAGACACAGATACGCAGTATTTT. It codes for CASSLGGRQDTDTQYF.

This chain connects TRBV13 to TRBJ2-7, with TRBD2 matching 8 bases. J gave up 5 bases and V 5 bases, and 11 bases lay outside the gene matches. The CDR3 is made up of 15 amino acids. The V gene's germline CDR1 is PRHDT and CDR2 FYEKMQ (reference sequence). This chain's CDR3 is CASSGSGTRVDEQYF. DNA of the CDR3: TGTGCCAGCAGCGGAAGTGGGACTAGGGTTGACGAGCAGTACTTC.

This clone was recorded only once. This rearrangement joins TRBV19 to TRBJ2-6; unclear D gene. CDR3 length equals 16 residues. Per the germline V gene, CDR1 is LNHDA and CDR2 is SQIVND (reference sequence). The V end lost 2 bases, the J end lost 0 bases, and 8 bases lay between the germline ends. CDR3 protein: CASSIPHRSGANVLTF. The CDR3 DNA sequence: TGTGCCAGTAGTATACCCCATCGCTCTGGGGCCAACGTCCTGACTTTC.

The chain recombines TRBV5-1 with TRBJ1-2; no reliable D call. This CDR3 is built from 16 residues. V lost 0 bases and J lost 6, with 18 bases in between. Germline CDR1 is SGHRS and CDR2 is YFSETQ. The CDR3 DNA reads as TGCGCCAGCAGCTTGGACCCACTGAACGTCGTTAATGGCTACACCTTC. Residues: CASSLDPLNVVNGYTF.

The genes are TRBV10-3 and TRBJ2-7; 8 bases line up with TRBD2. In germline, CDR1 is ENHRY, CDR2 SYGVKD. V lost 8 bases, J lost 4 bases, and 1 base stayed unmatched. The CDR3 covers 11 residues. The CDR3 sequence is CAIQRGYEQYF. The CDR3 nucleotides read TGTGCCATCCAGCGGGGGTACGAGCAGTACTTC.

The J gene is TRBJ1-4, the V gene TRBV28; 8 nucleotides align to TRBD1. Losses at the gene ends were 7 bases for V and 6 bases for J; bases not matched to a gene: 7. The CDR3 covers 14 residues. The germline gives CDR1 MDHEN, CDR2 SYDVKM. Written as DNA, the CDR3 is TGTGCCAGCACATGGACAGGGCCTGATGAAAAACTGTTTTTT. It is translated as CASTWTGPDEKLFF.